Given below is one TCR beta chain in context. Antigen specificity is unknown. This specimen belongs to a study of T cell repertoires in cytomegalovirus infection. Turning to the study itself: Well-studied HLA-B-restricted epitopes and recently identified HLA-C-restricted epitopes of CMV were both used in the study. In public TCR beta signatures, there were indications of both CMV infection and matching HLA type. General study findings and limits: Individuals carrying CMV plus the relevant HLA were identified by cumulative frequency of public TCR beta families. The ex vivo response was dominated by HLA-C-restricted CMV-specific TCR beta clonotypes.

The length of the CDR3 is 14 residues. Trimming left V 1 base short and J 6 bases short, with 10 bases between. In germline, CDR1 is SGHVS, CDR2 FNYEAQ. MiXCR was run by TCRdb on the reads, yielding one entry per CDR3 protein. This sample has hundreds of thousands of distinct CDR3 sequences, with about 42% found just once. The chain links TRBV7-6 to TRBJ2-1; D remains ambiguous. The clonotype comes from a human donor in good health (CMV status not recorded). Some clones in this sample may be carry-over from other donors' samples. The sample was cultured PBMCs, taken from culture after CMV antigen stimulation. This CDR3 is CASSLGSLLNEQFF. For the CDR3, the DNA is TGTGCCAGCAGCTTAGGCTCCCTCCTCAATGAGCAGTTCTTC.